The rows below give T cell receptor beta chains drawn from one sample of a study of blood T cell repertoires in COVID-19. Assay used: immunoSEQ multiplex PCR; TCRdb lists only in-frame clones, some missing. Altogether hundreds of thousands of clones are present, about 85% being singletons, with the ten largest covering around 3%. The sequencing input was peripheral blood. These receptors all come from a man between 18 and 35 years old with active or convalescent COVID-19. CDR3s leave out the opening cysteine and the closing phenylalanine or tryptophan.

j_gene,v_gene,CDR3aa
TRBJ2-7,TRBV15,ATSRVGTGAGYEQY
TRBJ1-5,TRBV6-1,ASSDRRGGGNQPQH
TRBJ2-2,TRBV6-1,ASSESSGTGFFSTGELF
TRBJ2-1,TRBV7-9,ASSLELSSYNEQF
TRBJ2-4,TRBV28,ASTKLAGASWGRHIQY
TRBJ2-7,TRBV6-5,ASSSDYRSSYEQY
TRBJ2-2,TRBV14,ASSPQGARTGELF
TRBJ1-3,TRBV18,ASSPPGSGNTIY
TRBJ2-7,TRBV12-2,ASRLVSAGNSYEQY
TRBJ2-2,TRBV10-3,AILLTGVGELF
TRBJ1-2,TRBV4-1,ASSQGEQGGYT
TRBJ1-1,TRBV3-1/TRBV3-2,ASSRGQGVAEAF
TRBJ1-5,TRBV7-2,ASSLLVDRGPPQH
TRBJ2-3,TRBV6-5,ASSYAGLDTQY
TRBJ2-7,TRBV19,ASNAGQGAREQY
TRBJ2-1,TRBV13,ASSIHHSSGINSYNEQF